This T cell receptor beta chain was observed in a study of neurological immune-mediated disorders (dated by TCRdb to about 2019). Broadly, across the study: Peripheral blood TCR-beta repertoires from HTLV-I-associated myelopathy (HAM/TSP) patients, multiple sclerosis patients and healthy controls were compared by UMI-based sequencing. Alongside PBMC samples, the set of about 100 TCR-beta libraries contained longitudinal samples, technical triplicates, and paired CD4+ and CD8+ T-cell subsets that had been sorted. The cohort was made up of approximately 71 subjects, consisting of 14 HAM/TSP patients, 34 multiple sclerosis patients and 20 healthy controls. Longitudinal HAM/TSP and healthy donors were sampled at 3 time-points each (about 3-40 month intervals).

cDNA synthesis used template-switch 5'RACE with a primer carrying a 10-nucleotide random unique molecular identifier tagging each TCR transcript. Over 180 million TCR-beta sequences, covering 15-18 subjects, were produced in each sequencing run. The RNeasy kit was used for extraction of total RNA. Using the KAPA Real-time Library Amplification kit, TCR-beta VDJ regions were amplified with primers for the TCR constant region and the 5'RACE anchor. Sample indexes and Illumina adaptors were added in a first PCR, and a second PCR then increased library yield. After Ampure bead purification, the roughly 650 bp TCR product was size-selected on a 2% E-gel SizeSelection system. Library quality was checked on a Bioanalyzer, concentration was measured with Qubit, and libraries were quantified with the Kapa Library Quantification kit before pooling. An Illumina HiSeq 2500 sequenced the libraries paired-end 2 x 150 bp. To increase sequence diversity, roughly 24-31% phiX was spiked into each library pool. Per the original workflow: The UMI-based MiGEC pipeline processed quality-filtered reads and removed over 80% of raw TCR sequences during error correction. IMGT germline references were used for alignment of VDJ genes, and clonotypes were defined by a unique CDR3 amino acid sequence together with V-J genes. Clonal expansion, Shannon diversity and CDR3 relatedness (CalcPairwiseDistances, ClusterSamples) were evaluated with VDJtools, and phylogenetic trees were built with CLCbio workbench. A clone was classed as expanded if it had 8 or more unique UMIs, a cutoff based on coefficient-of-variation modelling across technical triplicates. The public reads were reprocessed in TCRdb via fastp at Q25 and MiXCR, keeping in-frame beta chains. Under each unique CDR3 protein, matching rows form one entry showing the most common genes and DNA. TCRdb's processing, not the study's, gives the V and J calls here. This sample gives around 51,000 distinct CDR3 sequences in total; about 13% of them show up just once. The top ten constitute around 8.8% of the sample.

Its CDR3 holds 14 amino acids, cysteine through phenylalanine. Only the CDR3 DNA is retained, 42 bases long and in frame from the first base. V and J lose 3 bases and 8 bases, and a span of 13 bases separates them. Via the germline V gene (reference sequence), CDR1 is LNHDA and CDR2 SQIVND. What the research found in general, with its limitations: No identical CDR3 amino acid sequences were found to be shared among expanded clones across subjects, suggesting that TCR-beta repertoires were private in all groups. The highest TCR clonal expansion was observed in HAM/TSP patients, whereas the lowest was observed in MS patients, even when compared with healthy controls.

The time point label, read with the paper, signifies: longitudinal time-point 3. Libraries from unsorted PBMCs were made from 2 million PBMCs kept in RNAlater at -80 degrees C until RNA extraction. Peripheral blood underwent Ficoll-Hypaque density gradient centrifugation to isolate PBMCs, which were then cryopreserved in liquid nitrogen. This clonotype was observed many times. No antigen is known for it. The sample holds no much larger clone one base away, and base qualities are not on file. The rearrangement joined TRBV19 to TRBJ1-4; no confident D gene assignment can be made. The source is a male donor with HTLV-1-associated myelopathy (HAM/TSP). The sample taken for sequencing was PBMCs. The DNA is as follows: TGTGCCAGTAGTATGCCGGGCCCAGGCGAAAAACTGTTTTTT. Its coded protein is CASSMPGPGEKLFF.